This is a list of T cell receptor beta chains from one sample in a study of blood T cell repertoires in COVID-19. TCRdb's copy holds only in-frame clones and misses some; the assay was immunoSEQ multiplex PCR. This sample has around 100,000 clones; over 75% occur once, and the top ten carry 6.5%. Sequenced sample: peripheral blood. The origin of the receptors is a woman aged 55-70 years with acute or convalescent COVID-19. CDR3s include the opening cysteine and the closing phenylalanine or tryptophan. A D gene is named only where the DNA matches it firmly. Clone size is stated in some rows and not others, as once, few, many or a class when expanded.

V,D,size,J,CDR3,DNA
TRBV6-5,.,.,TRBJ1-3,CASIDISGNTIYF,TGTGCCAGCATAGACATCTCTGGAAACACCATATATTTT
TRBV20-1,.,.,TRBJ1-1,CSASYPGMNTEAFF,TGCAGTGCTAGTTATCCAGGCATGAACACTGAAGCTTTCTTT
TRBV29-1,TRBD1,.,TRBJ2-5,CSVDSQGAGETQYF,TGCAGCGTTGATAGTCAGGGGGCAGGGGAGACCCAGTACTTC
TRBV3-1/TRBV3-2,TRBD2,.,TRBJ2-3,CASSLRLAGGADTQYF,TGTGCCAGCAGCCTACGACTAGCGGGAGGAGCAGATACGCAGTATTTT
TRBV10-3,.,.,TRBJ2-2,CAISESAPGGTGELFF,TGTGCCATCAGTGAGTCAGCACCAGGCGGGACCGGGGAGCTGTTTTTT
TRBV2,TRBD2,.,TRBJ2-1,CASGLRAGRIF,TGTGCCAGCGGCCTCCGAGCGGGAAGAATCTTC
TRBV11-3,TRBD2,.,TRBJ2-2,CASSFSGGWTGELFF,TGTGCCAGCAGCTTTTCGGGGGGTTGGACCGGGGAGCTGTTTTTT
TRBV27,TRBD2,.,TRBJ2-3,CASKILGLATDTDTQYF,TGTGCCAGCAAGATACTTGGACTAGCGACAGACACAGATACGCAGTATTTT
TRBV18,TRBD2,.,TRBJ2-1,CASSPPGLAGGNEQFF,TGTGCCAGCTCACCCCCGGGACTAGCGGGAGGTAATGAGCAGTTCTTC
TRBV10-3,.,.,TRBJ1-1,CAISESPGLNTEAFF,TGTGCCATCAGTGAGTCGCCAGGGTTGAACACTGAAGCTTTCTTT
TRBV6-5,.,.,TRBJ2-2,CASSTVGGTTGELFF,TGTGCCAGCAGTACGGTGGGAGGTACCACCGGGGAGCTGTTTTTT
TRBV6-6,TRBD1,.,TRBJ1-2,CASSPTARQGETHTF,TGTGCCAGCAGTCCTACAGCGAGACAGGGTGAAACTCACACCTTC
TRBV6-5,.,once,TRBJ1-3,CASSTGTGNTIYF,TGTGCCAGCAGCACAGGGACTGGAAACACCATATATTTT
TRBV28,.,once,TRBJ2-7,CATLIAGSTYEQYF,TGTGCCACCCTCATAGCCGGCTCAACCTACGAGCAGTACTTC
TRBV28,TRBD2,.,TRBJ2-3,CASSLISGREDTQYF,TGTGCCAGCAGTTTAATTAGCGGGAGAGAAGATACGCAGTATTTT
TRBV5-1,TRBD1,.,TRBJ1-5,CASSLGQGEQPQHF,TGCGCCAGCAGCTTGGGACAGGGTGAACAGCCCCAGCATTTT
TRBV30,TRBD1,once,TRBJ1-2,CAWRRQGAPNYGYTF,TGTGCCTGGAGGCGACAGGGGGCACCTAACTATGGCTACACCTTC
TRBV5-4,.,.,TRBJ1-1,CASSLGGRNTEAFF,TGTGCCAGCAGCTTGGGGGGCAGAAACACTGAAGCTTTCTTT
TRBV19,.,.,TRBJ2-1,CASSIVGLSSYNEQFF,TGTGCCAGTAGTATAGTGGGGCTCAGCTCCTACAATGAGCAGTTCTTC
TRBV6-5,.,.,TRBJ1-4,CASSYSLQGVGEKLFF,TGTGCCAGCAGTTACTCCTTACAGGGAGTGGGTGAAAAACTGTTTTTT
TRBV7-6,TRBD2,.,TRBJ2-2,CASSVTSGRATGELFF,TGTGCCAGCAGCGTAACTAGCGGGAGGGCTACCGGGGAGCTGTTTTTT
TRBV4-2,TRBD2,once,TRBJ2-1,CASSQLLAGRNNEQFF,TGTGCCAGCAGCCAGCTTCTAGCGGGGCGCAACAATGAGCAGTTCTTC
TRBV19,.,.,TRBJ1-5,CASSISGFNQPQHF,TGTGCCAGTAGTATATCAGGGTTCAATCAGCCCCAGCATTTT
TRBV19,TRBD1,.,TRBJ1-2,CASSQTGGSHGYTF,TGTGCCAGTAGTCAGACAGGGGGCTCCCATGGCTACACCTTC
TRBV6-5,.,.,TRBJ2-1,CASSYSIGSSGEQFF,TGTGCCAGCAGTTACTCGATCGGGAGTTCCGGTGAGCAGTTCTTC
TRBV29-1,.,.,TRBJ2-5,CSVEGPKGQPRQETQYF,TGCAGCGTTGAGGGTCCAAAGGGACAACCGAGACAAGAGACCCAGTACTTC
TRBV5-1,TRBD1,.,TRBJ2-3,CASSVDRGADTQYF,TGCGCCAGCAGCGTGGACAGGGGGGCGGATACGCAGTATTTT
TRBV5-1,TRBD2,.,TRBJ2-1,CASSLPSGIYNEQFF,TGCGCCAGCAGCTTGCCTAGCGGGATCTACAATGAGCAGTTCTTC
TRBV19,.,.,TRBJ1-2,CASRSDNPYGYTF,TGTGCCAGTAGATCAGACAATCCCTATGGCTACACCTTC
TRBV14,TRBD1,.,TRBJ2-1,CASSQQTGIDEQFF,TGTGCCAGCAGCCAACAGACAGGGATCGATGAGCAGTTCTTC
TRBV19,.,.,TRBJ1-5,CASLDTYSNQPQHF,TGTGCCAGCTTAGACACTTATAGCAATCAGCCCCAGCATTTT
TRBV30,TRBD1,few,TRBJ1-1,CACDRALRNTEAFF,TGTGCCTGCGACAGGGCGTTGCGGAACACTGAAGCTTTCTTT
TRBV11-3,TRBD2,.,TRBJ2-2,CASSTGLAGPTELFF,TGTGCCAGCAGCACGGGACTAGCGGGACCAACGGAGCTGTTTTTT
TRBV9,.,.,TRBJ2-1,CASSVVGGSYNEQFF,TGTGCCAGCAGCGTAGTGGGGGGCTCCTACAATGAGCAGTTCTTC
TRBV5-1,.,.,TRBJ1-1,CASSLTGTEAFF,TGCGCCAGCAGCTTGACGGGGACTGAAGCTTTCTTT